These 10 T cell receptor beta chains came from one sample sequenced in a study of vaccination and CD4 T cells after COVID-19 (dated by TCRdb to between 2021 and 2024). Libraries came from PCR. The reads were generated on an Illumina iSeq 100. DNA from cultured CD4+ T cells underwent TCR sequencing with the Oncomine TCR Beta short-read assay at the Johns Hopkins FTIC core. TCRdb reprocessed the public reads (quality trimming at Q25 with fastp, clone calling with MiXCR) and kept in-frame beta chains. Records with the same CDR3 protein are collapsed into one entry carrying the most frequent genes and DNA. Across this sample there are approximately 4,600 distinct CDR3 sequences, with approximately 54% seen only once. Of the sample, approximately 44% falls within the top ten clones. Reading the label with the study, this specimen's treatment or condition is: 10-day PBMC culture with coronavirus spike peptide pools or control peptides (ViraFEST assay). CD4+ T cells from unexposed donors were collected before the COVID-19 pandemic (2011-2018).

The antigens these receptors bind are not known. The sequencing input was CD4+ T cells from blood, cultured in vitro. These receptors were taken from a human donor in good health.

The chain carries TRBV15 and TRBJ1-2; 8 bases match TRBD1. The ends lost 6 bases at V and 3 bases at J; junction bases unmatched: 9. Germline V lookup: CDR1 LNHNV, CDR2 YYDKDF (reference sequence). There are 15 residues in the CDR3. CDR3 in DNA: TGTGCCACCAGGGCAGGGGGCGTCTATCACTATGGCTACACCTTC. It encodes CATRAGGVYHYGYTF.

The chain couples TRBV20-1 to TRBJ2-1; D uncertain. CDR3 length equals 15 residues. The V end lost 1 base, the J end lost 7 bases, and 17 bases lay between the germline ends. Germline V gene sequence: CDR1 DFQATT, CDR2 SNEGSKA (reference sequence). Here the CDR3 reads CSARAVALRDNEQFF. CDR3 sequence (DNA): TGCAGTGCTAGAGCGGTGGCCCTAAGGGATAATGAGCAGTTCTTC.

The gene calls are TRBV28 and TRBJ1-1; 11 positions agree with TRBD1. Germline-derived CDR1 and CDR2 are MDHEN and SYDVKM. Trimming removed 10 bases from V and 4 bases from J; junction bases left unmatched: 2. The CDR3 sequence is 12 residues long. CDR3 loop: CAIGTGGTEAFF. CDR3 sequence (DNA): TGTGCCATCGGGACAGGGGGCACTGAAGCTTTCTTT.

The V gene is TRBV29-1, the J gene TRBJ2-3; 9 nucleotides align to TRBD2. Per the germline V gene, CDR1 is SQVTM and CDR2 is ANQGSEA. The CDR3 is made up of 13 amino acids. V lost 3 bases, J lost 4 bases, and 2 bases stayed unmatched. In DNA, the CDR3 is TGCAGCGTTGAGGCGGGAGGGGCAGATACGCAGTATTTT. Its translation is CSVEAGGADTQYF.

V is TRBV12-3 or TRBV12-4 and J is TRBJ1-5; D is unresolved. V dropped 6 bases and J dropped 0 bases, with 12 bases sitting between them. CDR3 size: 15 residues. The CDR3 bases are TGTGCCAGCAGGTTCGGCAGATATAGCAATCAGCCCCAGCATTTT. It is translated as CASRFGRYSNQPQHF.

This clonotype was counted only a few times. The chain employs TRBV6-5 and TRBJ1-2; D not resolved. The V end was cut by 2 bases, the J end by 8 bases, with 21 bases between. There are 16 residues in the CDR3. CDR1 MNHEY and CDR2 SVGAGI come from the germline V gene. Here the CDR3 DNA reads TGTGCCAGCAGTTACGGGAACAGCGGCGGCCTAGGCGGCTACACCTTC. Protein: CASSYGNSGGLGGYTF.

This clonotype occurred a few times. This chain joins TRBV6-1 and TRBJ1-6; D remains ambiguous. The CDR3 is made up of 17 amino acids. The germline V and J ends were trimmed by 5 bases and 6 bases, with 20 bases remaining between them. The germline CDR1 and CDR2 sequences are MNHNS and SASEGT. The CDR3 DNA sequence: TGTGCCAGCAGTCTATGGCAAACCCCCACCAGTAATTCACCCCTCCACTTT. Translated: CASSLWQTPTSNSPLHF.

By sample fraction, this clonotype is hyperexpanded. The genes are TRBV19 and TRBJ1-5; D uncertain. This CDR3 has 14 residues. Germline CDR1 reads LNHDA; CDR2 reads SQIVND (reference sequence). The V gene lost 0 bases and the J gene lost 4 bases, with 7 bases spanning the gap. The CDR3 here is CASSIDGGNQPQHF. The CDR3, as DNA: TGTGCCAGTAGTATAGATGGTGGAAATCAGCCCCAGCATTTT.

This chain links TRBV12-3 or TRBV12-4 with TRBJ1-1, with unresolved D. CDR3 length: 13 amino acids. V was pared by 3 bases and J by 0 bases, with 5 bases between. The CDR3 protein is CASSFYMNTEAFF. The DNA of the CDR3 is TGTGCCAGCAGTTTCTACATGAACACTGAAGCTTTCTTT.

The chain joins TRBV7-9 to TRBJ2-7; TRBD2 matches at 13 bases. Germline V lookup: CDR1 SEHNR, CDR2 FQNEAQ (reference sequence). The CDR3 is 20 amino acids. The junction had 14 bases not matched to a gene; V was cut back by 3 bases and J by 0 bases. The CDR3: CASSFPRLAGGVGSSYEQYF. The CDR3 nucleotides are TGTGCCAGCAGCTTCCCCCGACTAGCGGGAGGAGTAGGAAGCTCCTACGAGCAGTACTTC.